This TCR beta chain was sequenced during a study of T cell repertoires in cytomegalovirus infection. About the study: It can be stated that public TCR beta signatures indicated CMV infection as well as a matching HLA type.

The CDR3 is made up of 14 amino acids. V was cut by 4 bases and J by 5 bases, with 13 bases left in between. CDR1 LNHDA and CDR2 SQIVND come from the germline V gene (reference sequence). TCRdb passed the reads through MiXCR, listing each CDR3 protein once. The table has around 450,000 distinct CDR3 sequences, 25% to 40% seen once; the top ten hold around 15%. On this clonotype itself: The antigen is not known.

Regarding the study as a whole: There were carriers of CMV plus the relevant HLA, and cumulative public TCR beta family frequency identified them. CMV-specific TCR beta clonotypes restricted by HLA-C dominated the ex vivo response.

Specimen: PBMCs. The clonotype originates from a human donor in good health (CMV status not recorded). Some clones in this sample may be carry-over from other donors' samples. This chain joins TRBV19 and TRBJ2-3, with D uncertain. CDR3: CASSRAATVDTQYF. The CDR3 region has the DNA TGTGCCAGTAGTAGGGCCGCCACGGTAGATACGCAGTATTTT.